The 13 T cell receptor beta chains listed next were all sequenced from one sample in a study of T cell responses to AZD1222 COVID-19 vaccine. Sequencing used immunoSEQ multiplex PCR; TCRdb keeps in-frame clones, though not all of them. In the table there are 95,000 to 100,000 clones, about 82% of which are singletons. The source was peripheral blood, collected on day 0 of AZD1222 vaccination. The origin of the receptors is an adult in good health.

V and J are TRBV7-2 and TRBJ2-2; the D gene could be TRBD1 or TRBD2 (6 bases each). The CDR3 is 16 residues long. Germline lookup yields CDR1 SGHTA and CDR2 FQGNSA. V was pared by 1 base and J by 2 bases, with 11 bases between. CDR3 in DNA: TGTGCCAGCAGCTTAGTTGGAGGGACAAACACCGGGGAGCTGTTTTTT. Translated: CASSLVGGTNTGELFF.

The rearrangement joins TRBV28 to TRBJ1-4; 9 bases map to TRBD1. Germline V lookup: CDR1 MDHEN, CDR2 SYDVKM. This CDR3 is 14 amino acids long. V lost 6 bases and J lost 5; bases outside the gene matches: 4. The CDR3 DNA sequence: TGTGCCAGCAGATTTACAGGGGGCAATGAAAAACTGTTTTTT. Protein sequence: CASRFTGGNEKLFF.

The V and J genes are TRBV5-5 and TRBJ1-1; no definite D call. This CDR3 region has 13 residues. Trimming took 2 bases from V and 5 from J, leaving 10 bases between them. The germline CDR1 and CDR2 sequences are SGHKS and YYEKEE (reference sequence). The CDR3 here is CASSFELGTEAFF. In DNA, the CDR3 is TGTGCCAGCAGCTTTGAACTGGGTACTGAAGCTTTCTTT.

V usage is TRBV6-6 and J usage is TRBJ2-7; 8 nucleotides match TRBD1. This CDR3 is 14 amino acids long. V was pared by 5 bases and J by 7 bases, with 10 bases of the junction left unmatched. Germline V gene lookup returns CDR1 MNHNY and CDR2 SVGAGI (reference sequence). The CDR3 loop is CASSNRGDPGEQYF. CDR3 nucleotides: TGTGCCAGCAGTAACAGGGGGGACCCGGGGGAGCAGTACTTC.

The CDR3 reads CASSFQGGTEAFF. Written as DNA, the CDR3 is TGTGCCAGCAGCTTTCAGGGGGGGACTGAAGCTTTCTTT. The chain uses TRBV7-9 and TRBJ1-1; 7 nucleotides match TRBD1. Germline-derived CDR1 and CDR2 are SEHNR and FQNEAQ (reference sequence). V lost 3 bases to trimming and J lost 5 bases; unmatched junction nucleotides: 3. The CDR3 totals 13 residues. Combining the CDR3 with reference TRBV7-9 and TRBJ1-1 gives the whole variable domain DTGVSQNPRHKITKRGQNVTFRCDPISEHNRLYWYRQTLGQGPEFLTYFQNEAQLEKSRLLSDRFSAERPKGSFSTLEIQRTEQGDSAMYLCASSFQGGTEAFFGQGTRLTVV.

In this sample, this clone turned up a few times. The chain carries TRBV4-2 and TRBJ2-3; 9 bases are shared with TRBD2. V gave up 0 bases and J gave up 14 bases; unmatched junction bases: 12. Germline CDR1 and CDR2: LGHNA and YNFKEQ. The CDR3 runs to 15 residues. The CDR3 DNA reads TGTGCCAGCAGCCAAGATTTAGGGAGTCTAGCGGGACCGTATTTT. Amino acid sequence: CASSQDLGSLAGPYF.

The chain combines TRBV9 with TRBJ1-5; the D gene is possibly TRBD1 (5 bases). Germline V gene sequence: CDR1 SGDLS, CDR2 YYNGEE. This CDR3 contains 13 residues. V was shortened by 3 bases and J by 4 bases, with 8 bases between the two germline ends. The CDR3 reads CASSAQGNQPQHF. In DNA form, the CDR3 reads TGTGCCAGCAGCGCGCAGGGTAATCAGCCCCAGCATTTT.

The chain employs TRBV7-2 and TRBJ2-4; no definite D call. CDR1 SGHTA and CDR2 FQGNSA come from the germline V gene. This CDR3 region has 13 residues. V lost 8 bases and J 7 bases, leaving 15 bases between the germline ends. This chain's CDR3 is CASGSFSSNIQYF. The CDR3 DNA reads as TGTGCCAGCGGTTCATTTAGCTCTAACATTCAGTACTTC.

This chain's CDR3 is CASSLVASAGGRTDTQYF. CDR3 DNA: TGTGCCAGCAGCTTAGTTGCTTCGGCAGGGGGCCGCACAGATACGCAGTATTTT. The chain joins TRBV11-2 to TRBJ2-3; 8 bases map to TRBD1. The CDR3 consists of 18 residues. Germline loops: CDR1 SGHAT, CDR2 FQNNGV. The junction had 10 bases not matched to a gene; V was cut back by 1 base and J by 1 base.

Points on this clone: A junction end diverges from the germline sequence, so it may reflect a read error. The genes are TRBV28 and TRBJ2-3, with 9 bases identical to TRBD2. Germline values: CDR1 MDHEN, CDR2 SYDVKM. The CDR3 totals 14 residues. The CDR3 here is CASSIAQQFISGGF. The DNA of the CDR3 is TGTGCCAGCAGTATCGCGCAGCAGTTTATAAGCGGGGGGTTT.

V and J are TRBV24-1 and TRBJ2-1; 7 nucleotides line up with TRBD2. Trimming removed 4 bases from V and 6 bases from J; junction bases left unmatched: 5. The V gene's germline CDR1 is KGHDR and CDR2 SFDVKD. The length of the CDR3 is 14 residues. The CDR3, as DNA: TGTGCCACCAGTGAGAGGGAGGGCCCCAATGAGCAGTTCTTC. It encodes CATSEREGPNEQFF.

This chain links TRBV6-1 with TRBJ1-3; tentative D call: TRBD1 (6 bases). The germline V and J ends were trimmed by 1 base and 4 bases, with 11 bases remaining between them. The CDR3 is 15 residues long. Germline-derived CDR1 and CDR2 are MNHNS and SASEGT. The CDR3 nucleotides read TGTGCCAGCAGTGAAGGCAGGGGACCCGGAAACACCATATATTTT. Encoded protein: CASSEGRGPGNTIYF.

The genes are TRBV21-1 and TRBJ2-1; the table assigns TRBD2, which was not confirmed against the DNA. TRBV21-1 is described as a pseudogene. The CDR3 is made up of 11 amino acids. The chain's CDR3 is CASSLNNEQFF. The CDR3 DNA sequence: TGTGCCAGCAGCCTAAACAATGAGCAGTTCTTC.